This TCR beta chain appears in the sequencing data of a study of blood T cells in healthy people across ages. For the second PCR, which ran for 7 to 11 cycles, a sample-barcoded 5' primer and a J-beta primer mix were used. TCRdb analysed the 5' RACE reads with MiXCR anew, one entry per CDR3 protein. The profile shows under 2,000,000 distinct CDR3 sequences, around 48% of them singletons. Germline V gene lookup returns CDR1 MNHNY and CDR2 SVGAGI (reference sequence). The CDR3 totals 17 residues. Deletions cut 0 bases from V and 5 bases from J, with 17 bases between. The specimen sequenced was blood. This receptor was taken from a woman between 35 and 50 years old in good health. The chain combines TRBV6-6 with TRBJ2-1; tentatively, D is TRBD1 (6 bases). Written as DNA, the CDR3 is TGTGCCAGCAGTTACTCCGTCCTCAGGGGTTCGGACAATGAGCAGTTCTTC. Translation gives CASSYSVLRGSDNEQFF.